This T cell receptor beta chain came from a study of cytomegalovirus exposure and HLA in healthy donors. The length of the CDR3 is 14 residues. Germline V gene lookup returns CDR1 SGHRS and CDR2 YFSETQ. V gave up 3 bases and J gave up 0 bases, with 6 bases separating them. Primers included in the PCR were 60 Vbeta and 13 Jbeta primers. The data were produced by immunoSEQ multiplex PCR, yet TCRdb's version contains in-frame clones alone and is incomplete. This table has approximately 200,000 clones, roughly 80% appearing once. The sequence came from a woman in her late teens or twenties in good health and CMV-seronegative. The sample taken for sequencing was PBMCs. The chain has TRBV5-1 and TRBJ2-2; no clear D gene. CDR3 amino acids: CASSSVPNTGELFF. CDR3 bases: TGCGCCAGCAGCTCAGTACCGAACACCGGGGAGCTGTTTTTT. The complete variable domain, with remaining parts taken from reference TRBV5-1 and TRBJ2-2, reads KAGVTQTPRYLIKTRGQQVTLSCSPISGHRSVSWYQQTPGQGLQFLFEYFSETQRNKGNFPGRFSGRQFSNSRSEMNVSTLELGDSALYLCASSSVPNTGELFFGEGSRLTVL.